A single sample is the source of the 27 T cell receptor beta chains below, sequenced in a study of blood T cell repertoires in COVID-19. TCRdb keeps only in-frame clones here, not all; method: immunoSEQ multiplex PCR. The sample lists about 190,000 clones, approximately 90% seen once, with about 6.8% in the top ten. The sample comprised peripheral blood. These receptors all stem from a woman aged 40 to 55 who had recovered from COVID-19.

This clone was recorded once. The chain couples TRBV6-5 to TRBJ2-7; 7 bases agree with TRBD1. V lost 11 bases to trimming and J lost 1 base; unmatched junction nucleotides: 2. This CDR3 has 11 residues. CDR1 is MNHEY, CDR2 SVGAGI, per germline. The CDR3 region is CASRGSYEQYF. The CDR3 coding sequence is TGTGCCTCCAGGGGGTCCTACGAGCAGTACTTC.

J is TRBJ2-7 and V is TRBV20-1, with TRBD1 as a possible D gene (6 bases). V was cut by 6 bases and J by 3 bases, with 9 bases left in between. CDR3 length: 11 residues. CDR1 is DFQATT, CDR2 SNEGSKA, per germline (reference sequence). CDR3 amino acids: CSAKTGYEQYF. CDR3 in DNA: TGCAGTGCCAAGACAGGCTACGAGCAGTACTTC.

The gene calls are TRBV7-9 and TRBJ2-7; the match to TRBD1 covers 8 bases. Germline values: CDR1 SEHNR, CDR2 FQNEAQ (reference sequence). J was trimmed by 6 bases and V by 5 bases; bases with no gene match: 3. The CDR3 runs 12 residues. For the CDR3, the DNA is TGTGCCAGCAGCCAAGACAGGGGCGAGCAGTACTTC. Translation gives CASSQDRGEQYF.

The rearrangement joins TRBV19 to TRBJ1-2; no clear D. Germline assignment: CDR1 LNHDA and CDR2 SQIVND (reference sequence). Trimming took 6 bases from V and 2 from J, leaving 10 bases between them. This CDR3 has 13 residues. The CDR3 DNA follows: TGTGCCAGTAGACAAGATTACAACTATGGCTACACCTTC. Translating it yields CASRQDYNYGYTF.

The chain is built from TRBV2 and TRBJ2-2; 7 bases line up with TRBD2. The CDR3 extends over 18 amino acids. Looked up from germline, CDR1 is SNHLY and CDR2 is FYNNEI. V trimming: 10 bases; J trimming: 0 bases; junction bases outside the gene matches: 17. CDR3 loop: CAISPRSGLLTNTGELFF. In DNA form, the CDR3 reads TGTGCCATCTCGCCCCGGTCGGGACTATTAACGAACACCGGGGAGCTGTTTTTT. Filled out from reference TRBV2 and TRBJ2-2, the complete variable domain reads EPEVTQTPSHQVTQMGQEVILRCVPISNHLYFYWYRQILGQKVEFLVSFYNNEISEKSEIFDDQFSVERPDGSNFTLKIRSTKLEDSAMYFCAISPRSGLLTNTGELFFGEGSRLTVL.

J is TRBJ2-2 and V is TRBV11-3, with D maybe TRBD2 (6 bases). Germline V gene lookup returns CDR1 SGHNT and CDR2 YENEEA. V was clipped by 5 bases and J by 0 bases, with 10 bases between them. The CDR3 extends over 15 amino acids. The CDR3 DNA reads as TGTGCCAGCAGCCCGGGACTTCCGAACACCGGGGAGCTGTTTTTT. This codes for CASSPGLPNTGELFF.

This clone was counted once. The gene calls are TRBV18 and TRBJ2-2; D is unresolved. Germline lookup yields CDR1 KGHSH and CDR2 LQKENI. The CDR3 totals 15 residues. The V gene lost 3 bases and the J gene lost 2 bases, with 10 bases spanning the gap. As DNA, the CDR3 is TGTGCCAGCTCACCCAGGAATCGAAACACCGGGGAGCTGTTTTTT. The encoded protein is CASSPRNRNTGELFF.

The V and J genes are TRBV18 and TRBJ2-7; D possibly corresponds to TRBD2 (6 bases). The CDR3 consists of 14 residues. Trimming shortened V by 1 base and J by 4 bases, and 11 bases separated the two germline ends. Germline loops: CDR1 KGHSH, CDR2 LQKENI. The CDR3, as DNA: TGTGCCAGCTCACCACGGGGGGAACGGTACGAGCAGTACTTC. Translated: CASSPRGERYEQYF.

The gene calls are TRBV6-5 and TRBJ1-5; D may be TRBD1 (5 bases). The CDR3 length is 15 residues. Germline V CDR1 and CDR2: MNHEY, SVGAGI. Trimming shortened V by 6 bases and J by 11 bases, and 23 bases separated the two germline ends. In DNA form, the CDR3 reads TGTGCCAGCAGGGGAACCGGGATCGGGGGTCGGTCCCAGCATTTT. It is translated as CASRGTGIGGRSQHF.

This clone was counted once. V gene TRBV3-1 (or the pseudogene TRBV3-2) combines with J gene TRBJ2-7; the D is unclear. Trimming removed 1 base at V and 6 bases at J, with 13 bases between. This CDR3 has 14 amino acids. Germline V gives CDR1 LGHDT, CDR2 YNNKEL (reference sequence). CDR3 DNA sequence: TGTGCCAGCAGCCAAGGCTCCCTAGAATTCGAGCAGTACTTC. Protein: CASSQGSLEFEQYF.

The genes are TRBV27 and TRBJ2-2, with 15 bases identical to TRBD2. This CDR3 has 19 residues. From germline, CDR1 is MNHEY and CDR2 SMNVEV (reference sequence). After removal of 5 bases from V and 5 bases from J, the junction contained 12 bases not matched to a gene. The CDR3, as DNA: TGTGCCAGCAGTCTCAAGGGACTAGCGGGAGGCATGGGGACCGGGGAGCTGTTTTTT. This gives the protein CASSLKGLAGGMGTGELFF.

CDR3 sequence reads: CASSLAPGRGAGELFF. In DNA, the CDR3 is TGTGCCAGCAGCTTAGCCCCAGGCAGGGGGGCCGGGGAGCTGTTTTTT. The chain carries TRBV11-3 and TRBJ2-2, with D perhaps TRBD1 (7 bases). CDR1 and CDR2 from the germline V gene are SGHNT and YENEEA. This CDR3 is 16 amino acids long. Trimming left V 1 base short and J 6 bases short, with 15 bases between.

The chain couples TRBV7-9 to TRBJ2-7, with a weak D call TRBD2 (5 bases). Germline assignment: CDR1 SEHNR and CDR2 FQNEAQ (reference sequence). This CDR3 has 15 residues. The V gene lost 1 base and the J gene lost 2 bases, with 12 bases spanning the gap. DNA for the CDR3: TGTGCCAGCAGCTTAGATGGAGGCACAACCTACGAGCAGTACTTC. Translated: CASSLDGGTTYEQYF.

The chain links TRBV11-2 to TRBJ2-5; D uncertain. With 4 bases removed from V and 9 bases from J, the gap between germline ends came to 18 bases. The length of the CDR3 is 14 residues. Germline values: CDR1 SGHAT, CDR2 FQNNGV. This CDR3 reads CASSSTLVPQAQYF. The CDR3 DNA reads TGTGCCAGCAGCTCCACGCTGGTCCCCCAGGCCCAGTACTTC.

This clone was seen a handful of times. The chain uses TRBV4-3 and TRBJ2-7; 10 bases line up with TRBD2. The CDR3 is 15 residues long. Germline loops: CDR1 LGHNA, CDR2 YSLEER. V shed 0 bases and J 5 bases; nucleotides not matched to a gene: 4. CDR3 in amino acids: CASSQDWLAGDEQYF. CDR3 DNA sequence: TGCGCCAGCAGCCAAGACTGGCTAGCGGGAGACGAGCAGTACTTC.

The chain carries TRBV2 and TRBJ2-4; TRBD1 matches 8 bases. This CDR3 is 14 amino acids long. In germline, CDR1 is SNHLY, CDR2 FYNNEI. The J segment lost 4 bases and the V segment lost 7 bases, leaving 6 bases of the junction unmatched. The CDR3 nucleotides are TGTGCCAGCACAACGGACAGGGTTAAAAACATTCAGTACTTC. The encoded protein is CASTTDRVKNIQYF.

This clone was found once. V usage is TRBV9 and J usage is TRBJ1-5, with D perhaps TRBD1 (5 bases). The V end was cut by 0 bases, the J end by 3 bases, with 10 bases between. There are 15 residues in the CDR3. The germline gives CDR1 SGDLS, CDR2 YYNGEE. The chain's CDR3 is CASSVAGLNNQPQHF. In DNA form, the CDR3 reads TGTGCCAGCAGCGTAGCAGGGTTGAACAATCAGCCCCAGCATTTT.

This chain links TRBV4-3 with TRBJ1-2; no clear D. Trimming shortened V by 8 bases and J by 4 bases, and 26 bases separated the two germline ends. Germline CDR1 reads LGHNA; CDR2 reads YSLEER. This CDR3 is 17 amino acids long. The CDR3 DNA reads as TGCGCCAGCTCCAAAGAGGGAGGAGGAGGTGGGTCCTATGGCTACACCTTC. This sequence encodes CASSKEGGGGGSYGYTF.

In this sample, this clone turned up a few times. This chain links TRBV9 with TRBJ1-2; possible D gene TRBD1, 5 bases. The ends were cut back, 4 bases at V and 4 bases at J, with 14 bases in the middle. Germline V lookup: CDR1 SGDLS, CDR2 YYNGEE. CDR3 length equals 14 residues. CDR3 sequence reads: CASSHGGDAYGYTF. Here the CDR3 DNA reads TGTGCCAGCAGCCATGGGGGGGATGCCTATGGCTACACCTTC.

The V gene is TRBV2, the J gene TRBJ1-2; tentatively, D is TRBD1 (5 bases). Germline CDR1 SNHLY, CDR2 FYNNEI. The CDR3 sequence is 13 residues long. The germline V and J ends were trimmed by 4 bases and 8 bases, with 14 bases remaining between them. The CDR3 loop is CASSGLTGPGYTF. CDR3 DNA: TGTGCCAGCAGTGGGCTAACAGGCCCAGGCTACACCTTC.

V is TRBV6-5 and J is TRBJ2-3; the match to TRBD2 covers 8 bases. Germline values: CDR1 MNHEY, CDR2 SVGAGI. Trimming cost V 2 bases and J 3 bases; bases outside gene matches: 7. The CDR3 is 16 residues long. CDR3 sequence (DNA): TGTGCCAGCAGTTACGGGAGCGGGAGAGGAACAGATACGCAGTATTTT. Translated, it gives CASSYGSGRGTDTQYF.

The rearrangement uses TRBV6-1 and TRBJ2-1, with D possibly TRBD1 on 5 matching bases. Trimming took off 3 bases at V and 6 bases at J, with 15 bases between the two ends. This CDR3 spans 15 amino acids. Germline assignment: CDR1 MNHNS and CDR2 SASEGT. CDR3 sequence (DNA): TGTGCCAGCAGTGAGAAGGGGTTTTTTTCCAATGAGCAGTTCTTC. Translated, it gives CASSEKGFFSNEQFF.

The rearrangement links TRBV5-1 to TRBJ2-5, with D maybe TRBD1 (5 bases). Trimming pared 1 base from V and 5 bases from J, leaving 9 bases between. The germline gives CDR1 SGHRS, CDR2 YFSETQ. This CDR3 spans 13 amino acids. In DNA, the CDR3 is TGCGCCAGCAGCTTGATGGGGCCCGAGACCCAGTACTTC. It encodes CASSLMGPETQYF.

This chain connects TRBV30 to TRBJ1-2; 7 nucleotides align to TRBD1. The CDR3 is made up of 13 amino acids. Germline V gene data show CDR1 as GTSNPN and CDR2 as SVGIG (reference sequence). V was pared by 4 bases and J by 3 bases, with 5 bases of the junction left unmatched. CDR3 loop: CAWTGDSDYGYTF. The CDR3 DNA sequence: TGTGCCTGGACCGGGGACAGCGACTATGGCTACACCTTC.

The chain links TRBV5-1 to TRBJ1-1; TRBD1 matches 7 bases. This CDR3 spans 15 amino acids. With V trimmed by 2 bases and J by 10 bases, 14 bases remained unmatched. From germline, CDR1 is SGHRS and CDR2 YFSETQ. CDR3 loop: CASSLRRDSIGGAFF. CDR3 in DNA: TGCGCCAGCAGCTTACGGCGGGACAGCATTGGGGGAGCTTTCTTT.

The rearrangement uses TRBV3-1 (or the pseudogene TRBV3-2) and TRBJ2-1; 9 bases fit TRBD1. This CDR3 has 17 amino acids. Germline V gene data show CDR1 as LGHDT and CDR2 as YNNKEL (reference sequence). The V and J ends lost 1 base and 7 bases, in that order; junction bases with no gene match: 11. The CDR3 DNA sequence: TGTGCCAGCAGCCAAGGGGAAGGGACAGGGTTCGGAAATGAGCAGTTCTTC. Its translation is CASSQGEGTGFGNEQFF.

The chain combines TRBV5-4 with TRBJ1-4, with 8 bases fitting TRBD1. J gave up 4 bases and V 2 bases, and 7 bases lay outside the gene matches. Germline CDR1 reads SGHNT; CDR2 reads YYREEE (reference sequence). The CDR3 is 16 amino acids. The CDR3 sequence: CASSFDRGGDNEKLFF. Here the CDR3 DNA reads TGTGCCAGCAGCTTTGACAGGGGAGGGGATAATGAAAAACTGTTTTTT.